This T cell receptor beta chain was sequenced in a study of tumor-infiltrating lymphocytes in oesophageal squamous cell carcinoma. TCRdb used MiXCR to reprocess the PCR reads, holding one entry per CDR3 protein. The sample has some 21,000 distinct CDR3 sequences, just under 40% seen once. The sample holds many counts of this clonotype. This sequence was found in a male donor with esophageal squamous cell carcinoma. Sequencing input: esophageal tumor tissue.

CDR3 DNA: TGTGCCAGCAGCTACTCACAGGGCCTGTACTTC. Translation gives CASSYSQGLYF. V usage is TRBV14 and J usage is TRBJ2-7; a weak D match, TRBD1 (6 bases). Trimming removed 5 bases at V and 12 bases at J, with 14 bases between. CDR3 length: 11 residues. The germline V gene has CDR1 SGHDN and CDR2 FVKESK.